This T cell receptor beta chain was retrieved from a study of cytomegalovirus exposure and HLA in healthy donors. Trimming cost V 6 bases and J 4 bases; bases outside gene matches: 7. This CDR3 is built from 15 residues. Germline assignment: CDR1 MDHEN and CDR2 SYDVKM. PCR primers comprised 60 Vbeta and 13 Jbeta primers. TCRdb keeps only in-frame clones here, not all; method: immunoSEQ multiplex PCR. The table records 90,000 to 130,000 clones, about 73% of them present only once. The chain joins TRBV28 to TRBJ2-1; TRBD1 matches 9 bases. The sequence derives from a woman in her thirties in good health and CMV-seronegative. The sample was PBMCs. CDR3 in amino acids: CASSRPGQGYNEQFF. The CDR3 coding sequence is TGTGCCAGCAGCCGGCCGGGACAGGGATACAATGAGCAGTTCTTC.